The 29 T cell receptor beta chains given below trace back to one sample, sequenced in a study of blood T cell repertoires in COVID-19. Generated by immunoSEQ multiplex PCR, the TCRdb table keeps only in-frame clones and is missing some. The sample consists of around 68,000 clones, less than 90% of them appearing once. Sequenced sample: peripheral blood. These receptors came from a man older than 75 with acute or convalescent COVID-19.

The chain recombines TRBV20-1 with TRBJ2-7, with D possibly being TRBD1 (6 bases). There are 14 residues in the CDR3. Germline lookup yields CDR1 DFQATT and CDR2 SNEGSKA (reference sequence). Trimming stripped 3 bases from V and 0 bases from J, with 12 bases between. In nucleotides, the CDR3 is TGCAGTGCTAGTGGCCAGGGGAGCTCCTACGAGCAGTACTTC. It yields the protein CSASGQGSSYEQYF.

The gene calls are TRBV6-2 or TRBV6-3 and TRBJ2-1; D unclear. V was clipped by 4 bases and J by 6 bases, with 10 bases between them. The germline V gene encodes CDR1 MNHEY and CDR2 SVGEGT. The CDR3 contains 13 residues. CDR3 protein: CASSWSWLNEQFF. As DNA, the CDR3 is TGTGCCAGCAGTTGGTCCTGGCTCAATGAGCAGTTCTTC.

The chain uses TRBV4-1 and TRBJ2-5; tentative D call: TRBD2 (5 bases). The CDR3 sequence is 17 residues long. Germline CDR1 and CDR2: MGHRA and YSYEKL. The V and J ends lost 1 base and 1 base respectively, with 16 bases between them. The CDR3 loop reads CASSQASGETTQETQYF. In DNA, the CDR3 is TGCGCCAGCAGCCAAGCATCCGGGGAAACCACCCAAGAGACCCAGTACTTC.

V and J are TRBV4-1 and TRBJ2-7; a possible D gene is TRBD1 (6 bases). CDR3 length equals 18 residues. Germline-derived CDR1 and CDR2 are MGHRA and YSYEKL. V shed 0 bases and J shed 4 bases, with 22 bases lying between them. DNA for the CDR3: TGCGCCAGCAGCCAAGAAAGGGCCAGGGGTTTAGAATGGTACGAGCAGTACTTC. This gives the protein CASSQERARGLEWYEQYF.

The chain is built from TRBV7-2 and TRBJ1-3; D call uncertain. The CDR3 contains 14 residues. The germline CDR1 and CDR2 sequences are SGHTA and FQGNSA. V lost 9 bases and J 0 bases, leaving 12 bases between the germline ends. CDR3 coding DNA: TGTGCCAGTGGGCTCGCGAGCTCTGGAAACACCATATATTTT. Residues: CASGLASSGNTIYF.

This clone was seen more than once but under ten times. This specimen includes other DNA sequences encoding the same CDR3. The chain links TRBV6-5 to TRBJ1-5, with 7 bases aligning to TRBD1. Germline V gives CDR1 MNHEY, CDR2 SVGAGI. V was clipped by 4 bases and J by 4 bases; unmatched bases: 4. The CDR3 extends over 14 amino acids. The CDR3 DNA follows: TGTGCCAGCAGTTTACAGGGGCCGAATCAGCCCCAGCATTTT. Its translation: CASSLQGPNQPQHF.

V usage is TRBV5-6 and J usage is TRBJ2-7, with 7 bases lining up with TRBD1. Unmatched junction bases numbered 3, after V lost 0 bases and J lost 0 bases. Germline assignment: CDR1 SGHDT and CDR2 YYEEEE. The CDR3 is 15 amino acids. The CDR3 spells CASSLGDRVSYEQYF. CDR3 sequence (DNA): TGTGCCAGCAGCTTGGGGGACAGAGTCTCCTACGAGCAGTACTTC.

This clone was observed a single time. V usage is TRBV18 and J usage is TRBJ2-1, with a possible D match to TRBD2 (6 bases). The germline V gene has CDR1 KGHSH and CDR2 LQKENI. V gave up 4 bases and J gave up 8 bases, with 12 bases separating them. This CDR3 comprises 13 residues. CDR3: CASSLGGKDEQFF. CDR3 sequence (DNA): TGTGCCAGCTCACTGGGGGGAAAAGATGAGCAGTTCTTC.

The V gene is TRBV19, the J gene TRBJ2-1, with TRBD2 matching over 9 bases. The V gene end was trimmed by 8 bases and the J gene end by 9 bases; junction bases not matched to a gene: 8. This CDR3 region has 13 residues. The V gene's germline CDR1 is LNHDA and CDR2 SQIVND (reference sequence). Here the CDR3 reads CASRIAGEGEQFF. In DNA, the CDR3 is TGTGCCAGTCGGATAGCGGGAGAGGGTGAGCAGTTCTTC. Supplemented by reference TRBV19 and TRBJ2-1, the full variable domain reads DGGITQSPKYLFRKEGQNVTLSCEQNLNHDAMYWYRQDPGQGLRLIYYSQIVNDFQKGDIAEGYSVSREKKESFPLTVTSAQKNPTAFYLCASRIAGEGEQFFGPGTRLTVL.

The J gene is TRBJ2-1, the V gene TRBV24-1, with 7 bases identical to TRBD1. Germline V CDR1 and CDR2: KGHDR, SFDVKD. CDR3 length equals 12 residues. The trim removed 2 bases at V and 9 bases at J, leaving 0 bases unmatched. The chain's CDR3 is CATSDSGGEQFF. CDR3 DNA: TGTGCCACCAGTGATTCAGGGGGTGAGCAGTTCTTC.

The rearrangement links TRBV24-1 to TRBJ2-2; 13 bases fit TRBD2. CDR3 length equals 20 residues. V trimming: 2 bases; J trimming: 7 bases; junction bases outside the gene matches: 15. Germline CDR1 is KGHDR and CDR2 is SFDVKD. The DNA of the CDR3 is TGTGCCACCAGTGATTCGCAGGCACTAGCGGGAGGGTGGAACGGCGGGGAGCTGTTTTTT. Translated: CATSDSQALAGGWNGGELFF.

V and J are TRBV14 and TRBJ2-1; TRBD2 is a possible D gene (6 bases). The CDR3 runs 18 residues. V shed 2 bases and J shed 5 bases, with 22 bases lying between them. Germline-derived CDR1 and CDR2 are SGHDN and FVKESK. CDR3 DNA: TGTGCCAGCAGCCAACCAGCAGGGACTCTGATTTCCGACAATGAGCAGTTCTTC. Translation gives CASSQPAGTLISDNEQFF. The full variable domain, rest sourced from reference TRBV14 and TRBJ2-1, is EAGVTQFPSHSVIEKGQTVTLRCDPISGHDNLYWYRRVMGKEIKFLLHFVKESKQDESGMPNNRFLAERTGGTYSTLKVQPAELEDSGVYFCASSQPAGTLISDNEQFFGPGTRLTVL.

The chain joins TRBV11-2 to TRBJ1-1, with D unresolved. The V end lost 3 bases, the J end lost 5 bases, and 16 bases lay between the germline ends. CDR3 length equals 15 residues. Germline V gene lookup returns CDR1 SGHAT and CDR2 FQNNGV. Here the CDR3 DNA reads TGTGCCAGCAGCTTTCTGCGACGGGTCGGGACTGAAGCTTTCTTT. Its translation is CASSFLRRVGTEAFF.

The chain links TRBV12-3 or TRBV12-4 to TRBJ1-2; D uncertain. The CDR3 totals 12 residues. V was pared by 3 bases and J by 4 bases, with 6 bases between. DNA of the CDR3: TGTGCCAGCAGTTTGGGCACCTATGGCTACACCTTC. It encodes CASSLGTYGYTF.

The chain has TRBV9 and TRBJ1-6; D remains ambiguous. Germline loops: CDR1 SGDLS, CDR2 YYNGEE. The CDR3 consists of 13 residues. With 3 bases removed from V and 5 bases from J, the gap between germline ends came to 6 bases. Here the CDR3 reads CASSELDNSPLHF. CDR3 in DNA: TGTGCCAGCAGCGAACTAGATAATTCACCCCTCCACTTT.

The rearrangement links TRBV3-1 (or the pseudogene TRBV3-2) to TRBJ2-3, with 10 bases aligning to TRBD2. The V gene's germline CDR1 is LGHDT and CDR2 YNNKEL (reference sequence). V lost 1 base and J lost 6; bases outside the gene matches: 13. The CDR3 spans 18 residues. CDR3 bases: TGTGCCAGCAGCCAAGGGTACGCGACTAGCGGGCCTGTGGATACGCAGTATTTT. The encoded protein is CASSQGYATSGPVDTQYF.

This chain connects TRBV9 to TRBJ1-1; D gene ambiguous. CDR1 and CDR2 (germline): SGDLS, YYNGEE. The CDR3 sequence is 13 residues long. The V end lost 3 bases, the J end lost 2 bases, and 8 bases lay between the germline ends. CDR3 amino acids: CASSAQTNTEAFF. The DNA of the CDR3 is TGTGCCAGCAGCGCCCAAACAAACACTGAAGCTTTCTTT. The full variable domain, with the rest looked up from reference TRBV9 and TRBJ1-1, is DSGVTQTPKHLITATGQRVTLRCSPRSGDLSVYWYQQSLDQGLQFLIQYYNGEERAKGNILERFSAQQFPDLHSELNLSSLELGDSALYFCASSAQTNTEAFFGQGTRLTVV.

V usage is TRBV6-5 and J usage is TRBJ1-2, with D perhaps TRBD1 (5 bases). Trimming stripped 7 bases from V and 2 bases from J, with 8 bases between. The CDR3 is 12 amino acids. Looked up from germline, CDR1 is MNHEY and CDR2 is SVGAGI. This chain's CDR3 is CASTRQNYGYTF. The CDR3 DNA sequence: TGTGCCAGCACCCGACAGAACTATGGCTACACCTTC.

This sequence joins TRBV24-1 and TRBJ2-3; D remains ambiguous. CDR1 and CDR2 from the germline V gene are KGHDR and SFDVKD. Trimming shortened V by 0 bases and J by 6 bases, and 9 bases separated the two germline ends. The CDR3 covers 14 residues. DNA for the CDR3: TGTGCCACCAGTGATTTGAATGGGCCGGATACGCAGTATTTT. Its translation: CATSDLNGPDTQYF.

This clone was recorded only once. The chain combines TRBV19 with TRBJ1-2; D may be TRBD1 (6 bases). V lost 7 bases and J 7 bases, leaving 13 bases between the germline ends. The CDR3 extends over 12 amino acids. The germline V gene has CDR1 LNHDA and CDR2 SQIVND (reference sequence). The CDR3 loop reads CASKDRSFGYTF. The CDR3 DNA is TGTGCCAGTAAAGACAGGTCGTTTGGCTACACCTTC.

V and J are TRBV18 and TRBJ1-1; D is unresolved. The CDR3 length is 15 residues. V lost 2 bases, J lost 0 bases, and 10 bases lay in between. The germline gives CDR1 KGHSH, CDR2 LQKENI. Written as DNA, the CDR3 is TGTGCCAGCTCACCAAGCGTCAGATTGAACACTGAAGCTTTCTTT. Residues: CASSPSVRLNTEAFF.

V and J are TRBV14 and TRBJ1-2; tentative D call: TRBD1 (5 bases). This CDR3 contains 13 residues. Germline V gives CDR1 SGHDN, CDR2 FVKESK. V gave up 3 bases and J gave up 2 bases, with 7 bases separating them. The CDR3, as DNA: TGTGCCAGCAGCCAGGGGGGGAACTATGGCTACACCTTC. The encoded protein is CASSQGGNYGYTF. The full variable domain, rest sourced from reference TRBV14 and TRBJ1-2, is EAGVTQFPSHSVIEKGQTVTLRCDPISGHDNLYWYRRVMGKEIKFLLHFVKESKQDESGMPNNRFLAERTGGTYSTLKVQPAELEDSGVYFCASSQGGNYGYTFGSGTRLTVV.

J is TRBJ2-2 and V is TRBV18; TRBD2 matches 12 bases. The germline CDR1 and CDR2 sequences are KGHSH and LQKENI. This CDR3 spans 18 amino acids. Losses at the gene ends were 4 bases for V and 0 bases for J; bases not matched to a gene: 6. Here the CDR3 DNA reads TGTGCCAGCTCACAACCAGGGACTAGCGGGTCGAACACCGGGGAGCTGTTTTTT. Protein: CASSQPGTSGSNTGELFF.

The CDR3 DNA reads as TGTGCCAGCAGACAGGGTTTCAATCAGCCCCAGCATTTT. As protein: CASRQGFNQPQHF. The chain recombines TRBV28 with TRBJ1-5, with D possibly matching TRBD1 (6 bases). Trimming took off 6 bases at V and 3 bases at J, with 9 bases between the two ends. Looked up from germline, CDR1 is MDHEN and CDR2 is SYDVKM. This CDR3 is built from 13 residues.

The chain carries TRBV18 and TRBJ1-2; a possible D gene is TRBD1 (6 bases). Germline CDR1 KGHSH, CDR2 LQKENI. The V and J ends lost 6 bases and 2 bases respectively, with 10 bases between them. CDR3 length equals 13 residues. CDR3 loop: CASSGGQNYGYTF. CDR3 sequence (DNA): TGTGCCAGCTCGGGTGGACAGAACTATGGCTACACCTTC.

The chain is built from TRBV10-1 and TRBJ2-2; no definite D call. The CDR3 is made up of 12 amino acids. Germline-derived CDR1 and CDR2 are WNHNN and SYGVQD (reference sequence). V gave up 5 bases and J gave up 4 bases, with 5 bases separating them. The CDR3 spells CASSSRTGELFF. CDR3 DNA: TGCGCCAGCAGTAGCCGCACCGGGGAGCTGTTTTTT.

The V call is TRBV4-2, the J call TRBJ1-2, with 8 bases fitting TRBD1. Losses at the gene ends were 3 bases for V and 6 bases for J; bases not matched to a gene: 12. CDR1 LGHNA and CDR2 YNFKEQ come from the germline V gene. The CDR3 length is 16 residues. This CDR3 is CASSQKSSGGANGYTF. The DNA of the CDR3 is TGTGCCAGCAGCCAGAAGAGCTCAGGGGGCGCTAATGGCTACACCTTC.

This chain connects TRBV7-2 to TRBJ2-7; tentatively, D is TRBD1 (6 bases). CDR3 length: 14 amino acids. V lost 2 bases and J 0 bases, leaving 8 bases between the germline ends. CDR1 SGHTA and CDR2 FQGNSA come from the germline V gene. CDR3 DNA: TGTGCCAGCAGCTTACTGACAGGCTCCTACGAGCAGTACTTC. Translation: CASSLLTGSYEQYF.

CDR3 region: CASSSRPGLAGDEQFF. The CDR3 DNA is TGTGCCAGCAGTTCACGCCCGGGACTAGCGGGAGATGAGCAGTTCTTC. The genes are TRBV27 and TRBJ2-1; 14 bases are a match to TRBD2. Germline CDR1 MNHEY, CDR2 SMNVEV (reference sequence). Unmatched junction bases numbered 7, after V lost 4 bases and J lost 8 bases. CDR3 length: 16 amino acids.